The 14 T cell receptor beta chains reported below all come from one sample, sequenced in a study of early T cells in non-severe SARS-CoV-2 infection. TCRdb reprocessed the 5' RACE reads via MiXCR and lists one record per CDR3 protein. The sample shows some 71,000 distinct CDR3 sequences, about 10% of them seen only once. The sequenced sample consisted of whole blood. The source is an adult who was a healthcare worker with PCR-confirmed SARS-CoV-2 infection or an uninfected control (not recorded which).

This clonotype was observed a handful of times. The V gene is TRBV12-3 or TRBV12-4, the J gene TRBJ2-7; D possibly corresponds to TRBD1 (5 bases). V lost 2 bases to trimming and J lost 5 bases, with 10 bases between them. The CDR3 is 13 amino acids. The CDR3 region has the DNA TGTGCCAGCAGTTTAAAGGGGAACCACGAGCAGTACTTC. It yields the protein CASSLKGNHEQYF.

V is TRBV6-5 and J is TRBJ2-1, with 12 bases that match TRBD1. The CDR3 runs 15 residues. Germline CDR1 MNHEY, CDR2 SVGAGI. V was pared by 6 bases and J by 5 bases, with 5 bases of the junction left unmatched. Written as DNA, the CDR3 is TGTGCCAGCAGCCGGGACAGGGGGCATCACAATGAGCAGTTCTTC. It specifies CASSRDRGHHNEQFF.

This clonotype was counted many times. The chain carries TRBV18 and TRBJ2-3; D uncertain. This CDR3 contains 16 residues. V was trimmed by 2 bases and J by 1 base, leaving 13 bases between them. CDR1 KGHSH and CDR2 LQKENI come from the germline V gene. The CDR3 spells CASSPIPPAGTDTQYF. The DNA for the CDR3 is TGTGCCAGCTCACCAATCCCCCCGGCGGGCACAGATACGCAGTATTTT.

The gene calls are TRBV9 and TRBJ2-2, with D maybe TRBD2 (6 bases). The germline V and J ends were trimmed by 0 bases and 4 bases, with 10 bases remaining between them. CDR3 length: 15 amino acids. Germline V lookup: CDR1 SGDLS, CDR2 YYNGEE. CDR3 protein: CASSVDGRGTGELFF. CDR3 sequence (DNA): TGTGCCAGCAGCGTAGACGGGAGAGGCACCGGGGAGCTGTTTTTT.

The chain has TRBV20-1 and TRBJ2-1; D is unclear. The CDR3 length is 15 residues. V dropped 3 bases and J dropped 0 bases, with 12 bases sitting between them. The V gene's germline CDR1 is DFQATT and CDR2 SNEGSKA (reference sequence). CDR3 sequence reads: CSASRSESSYNEQFF. The DNA for the CDR3 is TGCAGTGCTAGTAGGTCAGAGAGCTCCTACAATGAGCAGTTCTTC.

This clonotype turned up a few times. The rearrangement uses TRBV4-1 and TRBJ1-2; no reliable D call. Trimming shortened V by 7 bases and J by 9 bases, and 33 bases separated the two germline ends. This CDR3 comprises 18 residues. Looked up from germline, CDR1 is MGHRA and CDR2 is YSYEKL. CDR3 coding DNA: TGCGCCAGCACCTTAACTGAGCCATCTTTGACTATGGAGCTTAGCTACACCTTC. Amino acids: CASTLTEPSLTMELSYTF.

Many counts were recorded for this clonotype. CDR3 DNA sequence: TGCGCCCCAAAAGTCTCCTACGAGCAGTACTTC. Protein: CAPKVSYEQYF. V and J are TRBV4-3 and TRBJ2-7; D is ambiguous. Germline V gene sequence: CDR1 LGHNA, CDR2 YSLEER. The V end was cut by 11 bases, the J end by 0 bases, with 8 bases between. CDR3 length equals 11 residues.

This clonotype was found many times. CDR3 sequence reads: CSALTGGNEQYF. The CDR3 DNA follows: TGCAGCGCTTTGACAGGGGGCAATGAGCAGTACTTC. The V and J genes are TRBV29-1 and TRBJ2-7, with 10 nucleotides matching TRBD1. J lost 7 bases, V lost 7 bases, and 7 bases had no gene match. Germline V gene lookup returns CDR1 SQVTM and CDR2 ANQGSEA. The CDR3 runs 12 residues.

This clonotype was found many times. This sequence joins TRBV7-2 and TRBJ2-3, with a tentative D call TRBD2 (6 bases). Looked up from germline, CDR1 is SGHTA and CDR2 is FQGNSA. The CDR3 has 14 residues. The ends were cut back, 5 bases at V and 5 bases at J, with 14 bases in the middle. Here the CDR3 DNA reads TGTGCCAGCAGCACTGGACTAAGCGGAGATACGCAGTATTTT. It yields the protein CASSTGLSGDTQYF.

In this sample, this clonotype turned up a few times. This chain joins TRBV29-1 and TRBJ2-1, with D perhaps matching TRBD2 (6 bases). The V end was cut by 4 bases, the J end by 9 bases, with 16 bases between. CDR3 length: 13 amino acids. CDR1 and CDR2 from the germline V gene are SQVTM and ANQGSEA. CDR3 residues: CSVGRGGHSEQFF. CDR3 in DNA: TGCAGCGTTGGCCGAGGAGGGCACAGTGAGCAGTTCTTC.

This clonotype has at least ten counts. V and J are TRBV6-6 and TRBJ1-6; 9 positions match TRBD1. The CDR3 covers 15 residues. The germline V gene encodes CDR1 MNHNY and CDR2 SVGAGI (reference sequence). The J segment lost 7 bases and the V segment lost 6 bases, leaving 7 bases of the junction unmatched. CDR3 residues: CASSPTGGENSPLHF. DNA for the CDR3: TGTGCCAGCAGCCCGACAGGGGGGGAGAATTCACCCCTCCACTTT.

This clonotype was observed many times. The CDR3 reads CASSVDGYQETQYF. CDR3 DNA: TGTGCCAGCAGCGTAGACGGATACCAAGAGACCCAGTACTTC. V gene TRBV6-6 combines with J gene TRBJ2-5; D call uncertain. Germline V gene lookup returns CDR1 MNHNY and CDR2 SVGAGI (reference sequence). Trimming took off 6 bases at V and 0 bases at J, with 11 bases between the two ends. CDR3 size: 14 residues.

Many counts were recorded for this clonotype. The V gene is TRBV10-3, the J gene TRBJ2-1; TRBD2 agrees at 12 bases. CDR1 and CDR2 from the germline V gene are ENHRY and SYGVKD. This CDR3 is built from 17 residues. V was pared by 10 bases and J by 0 bases, with 10 bases of the junction left unmatched. CDR3 nucleotides: TGTGCCACTTCTAGCGGGAGGGCCGTAAGCTCCTACAATGAGCAGTTCTTC. Translating gives CATSSGRAVSSYNEQFF.

The sample holds many counts of this clonotype. The chain's CDR3 is CASRPSGLSYNEQFF. The CDR3 nucleotides are TGTGCCAGCAGACCGAGCGGGCTCTCCTACAATGAGCAGTTCTTC. The chain carries TRBV6-2 or TRBV6-3 and TRBJ2-1; a possible D gene is TRBD2 (6 bases). Trimming took 6 bases from V and 0 from J, leaving 12 bases between them. Germline V gene lookup returns CDR1 MNHEY and CDR2 SVGEGT. CDR3 length: 15 residues.